The following is a T cell receptor beta chain sequence with its context. The patients with Susac syndrome were individuals who fulfilled the recently defined diagnostic criteria for disease that was either definite or probable. The data were obtained in a study of CD8 T cells in Susac syndrome. Background on the study: Patients with Susac syndrome were therapy-naive, on corticosteroids, or on intravenous immunoglobulin alone at blood draw.

RNA in amounts of roughly 0.5 to 1 ug was reverse transcribed with random hexamers. An immunoSEQ multiplex PCR amplified TCR beta CDR3 over 54 Vbeta and 13 Jbeta. TCRdb independently ran MiXCR on the immunoSEQ multiplex PCR reads; one entry per CDR3 protein. The sample records under 200,000 distinct CDR3 sequences, roughly 95% being singletons. Looked up from germline, CDR1 is ENHRY and CDR2 is SYGVKD. This CDR3 has 15 amino acids. V lost 5 bases to trimming and J lost 1 base; unmatched junction nucleotides: 5. This receptor was obtained from a human donor with Susac syndrome. The chain employs TRBV10-3 and TRBJ2-3; 8 positions agree with TRBD2. Sequenced input: CD4+ T cells from PBMCs. In DNA form, the CDR3 reads TGTGCCATCAGTCTAGCGGGTGACGGCACAGATACGCAGTATTTT. As protein: CAISLAGDGTDTQYF.